A single T cell receptor beta chain is shown here with its context. The antigen is undetermined. This sample stems from a study of cytomegalovirus exposure and HLA in healthy donors. Findings and caveats of the study: Researchers counted around 180 TCR beta chains as cytomegalovirus-associated. Most TCR sequences were uncommon, yet certain public TCRs appeared in many donors.

Measured with immunoSEQ multiplex PCR; TCRdb has only the in-frame clones, and not every one. The sample consists of under 300,000 clones, approximately 83% of them appearing once. The specimen sequenced was PBMCs. This clonotype originated in a young woman in good health and CMV-seropositive.

CDR3 sequence: CATSRQRTGLYEQYF. Here the CDR3 DNA reads TGTGCCACCAGCAGACAAAGGACAGGGCTCTACGAGCAGTACTTC. V usage is TRBV15 and J usage is TRBJ2-7, with TRBD1 identical over 8 bases. The CDR3 length is 15 residues. The V segment lost 2 bases and the J segment 3 bases; nucleotides outside the gene matches: 6. Germline lookup yields CDR1 LNHNV and CDR2 YYDKDF (reference sequence).